The 5 T cell receptor beta chains presented below share a single source sample, sequenced in a study of brain T cells in children with intractable seizures. Using immunoSEQ multiplex PCR, the repertoire was profiled, and TCRdb retains in-frame clones only, with some absent. The table includes about 340,000 clones, over 90% detected once. Noted time point: blood from clinic visit 5 months post-surgery; TSC patient then seizure free. The sample in question was peripheral blood, obtained less than 6 months after surgery. Every receptor here comes from a boy less than two years old with tuberous sclerosis and intractable seizures.

The V call is TRBV12-3 or TRBV12-4, the J call TRBJ1-6; D possibly corresponds to TRBD1 (5 bases). The CDR3 is 13 amino acids. Trimming removed 10 bases at V and 6 bases at J, with 13 bases between. CDR3 DNA: TGTGCCACCACTTGGGGGGGTAATTCACCCCTCCACTTT. This gives the protein CATTWGGNSPLHF.

V is TRBV12-1 and J is TRBJ2-1; TRBD2 is the table's D call, not checked against the DNA. TRBV12-1 is labeled a pseudogene. The CDR3 consists of 12 residues. In DNA form, the CDR3 reads TGTGCCAGTCTTACCACTAGCGGCGAGCAGTTCTTC. This codes for CASLTTSGEQFF.

The genes are TRBV18 and TRBJ1-6; D remains ambiguous. CDR3 length equals 14 residues. Germline assignment: CDR1 KGHSH and CDR2 LQKENI. V gave up 6 bases and J gave up 7 bases, with 13 bases separating them. CDR3 in amino acids: CASSPWGRNSPLHF. The CDR3 DNA sequence: TGTGCCAGCTCCCCCTGGGGTCGGAATTCACCCCTCCACTTT.

This clone was picked up a small number of times. The chain is built from TRBV18 and TRBJ1-5; 10 bases map to TRBD1. Trimming cost V 5 bases and J 5 bases; bases outside gene matches: 6. Germline V gives CDR1 KGHSH, CDR2 LQKENI. The CDR3 extends over 15 amino acids. CDR3 in DNA: TGTGCCAGCTCATCCCGACAGGGGGCATATCAGCCCCAGCATTTT. This codes for CASSSRQGAYQPQHF.

J is TRBJ1-5 and V is TRBV19; no clear D. From germline, CDR1 is LNHDA and CDR2 SQIVND (reference sequence). The CDR3 runs 12 residues. V lost 5 bases and J 3 bases, leaving 5 bases between the germline ends. CDR3 sequence (DNA): TGTGCCAGTAGTTGGTTCAATCAGCCCCAGCATTTT. It translates to CASSWFNQPQHF.